This TCR beta chain appears in the sequencing data of a study of cytomegalovirus exposure and HLA in healthy donors. Study background: The 120 million or so unique TCR beta sequences, from around 200 million T cells, were found by an earlier analysis.

Remarks on this clone: Its antigen is still unknown.

Whole-study results and caveats: The listing of roughly 160 TCR beta chains classed them as cytomegalovirus-associated. CMV serostatus was the sole immune exposure data available. Roughly uniform sequencing depth across donors was assumed, possibly incorrectly.

V lost 1 base, J lost 2 bases, and 6 bases lay in between. This CDR3 contains 13 residues. Germline V gives CDR1 MDHEN, CDR2 SYDVKM. Both 60 Vbeta primers and 13 Jbeta primers went into the PCR. This table comes from immunoSEQ multiplex PCR, and its TCRdb copy is limited to in-frame clones, with some not included. The sample has around 140,000 clones, and its top ten clones hold about 2.2%. This receptor was obtained from a young woman in good health and CMV-seronegative. Sequencing used PBMCs. The chain links TRBV28 to TRBJ2-7, with D uncertain. The CDR3 protein is CASSLSAAYEQYV. The CDR3 coding sequence is TGTGCCAGCAGTTTATCCGCGGCCTACGAGCAGTACGTC.